The rows below give T cell receptor beta chains drawn from one sample of a study of beta chain features in type 1 diabetes. Profiling relied on immunoSEQ multiplex PCR, and the TCRdb table lists in-frame clones only, not all of them. This sample yields about 130,000 clones, of which 9% are seen a single time; under 0.9% belongs to the top ten. The sequencing input was central memory CD4+ T cells from blood. The receptors were sampled from a man younger than 45 with type 1 diabetes. CDR3s include the opening cysteine and the closing phenylalanine or tryptophan. D genes are given only for firm matches. Size values are once, few and many counts, or a class for expanded clones, and some rows have none.

v_gene	d_gene	j_gene	abundance	CDR3aa	CDR3nt
TRBV30	TRBD2	TRBJ2-7	few	CAWASGGYEQYF	TGTGCCTGGGCTAGCGGGGGCTACGAGCAGTACTTC
TRBV2	TRBD1	TRBJ2-1	few	CASRENTGGRNEQFF	TGTGCCAGCAGGGAGAATACAGGGGGGAGAAATGAGCAGTTCTTC
TRBV28	TRBD2	TRBJ2-2	NA	CASSSGGAVGGELFF	TGTGCCAGCAGTAGCGGGGGGGCCGTCGGCGGGGAGCTGTTTTTT
TRBV25-1	NA	TRBJ2-7	NA	CASSQNFDEQYF	TGTGCCAGCAGTCAGAATTTCGACGAGCAGTACTTC
TRBV4-2	TRBD1	TRBJ1-2	NA	CASSPQGARGYTF	TGTGCCAGCAGCCCACAGGGGGCGCGTGGCTACACCTTC
TRBV18	NA	TRBJ1-3	NA	CASSPLEGGNTIYF	TGTGCCAGCTCACCACTTGAGGGCGGAAACACCATATATTTT
TRBV7-3	TRBD2	TRBJ2-1	few	CASSFTGTRYNEQFF	TGTGCCAGCAGCTTTACGGGGACTAGGTACAATGAGCAGTTCTTC
TRBV10-3	NA	TRBJ2-7	few	CAISGAGTYEQYF	TGTGCCATCAGTGGGGCCGGCACCTACGAGCAGTACTTC
TRBV7-3	TRBD1	TRBJ1-4	few	CARAGGADEKLFF	TGTGCCAGGGCAGGGGGCGCGGATGAAAAACTGTTTTTT
TRBV18	TRBD1	TRBJ2-3	NA	CASSPIGQGASDTQYF	TGTGCCAGCTCACCAATAGGACAGGGGGCATCAGATACGCAGTATTTT
TRBV15	TRBD1	TRBJ1-1	NA	CATSRTRGSHTEAFF	TGTGCCACCAGCAGAACCAGGGGGTCGCACACTGAAGCTTTCTTT
TRBV6-5	NA	TRBJ1-1	few	CASSYSSSGKNTEAFF	TGTGCCAGCAGTTACTCCTCTTCAGGAAAGAACACTGAAGCTTTCTTT
TRBV25-1	TRBD1	TRBJ2-1	few	CASSDYRGQEQFF	TGTGCCAGCAGTGACTACAGGGGGCAAGAGCAGTTCTTC
TRBV6-1	NA	TRBJ2-7	few	CASRFDGARGYEQYF	TGTGCCAGCAGATTCGACGGAGCGAGGGGGTACGAGCAGTACTTC
TRBV30	NA	TRBJ1-5	NA	CAWSVLVNQPQHF	TGTGCCTGGAGTGTACTGGTCAATCAGCCCCAGCATTTT
TRBV4-3	NA	TRBJ2-7	few	CASSKTGSEWSYEQYF	TGCGCCAGCTCTAAGACTGGCTCCGAATGGTCCTACGAGCAGTACTTC
TRBV7-2	NA	TRBJ2-2	few	CASSLGHGSGELFF	TGTGCCAGCAGCTTAGGGCACGGGAGCGGGGAGCTGTTTTTT
TRBV7-2	NA	TRBJ2-1	NA	CASSQYRSTPYNEQFF	TGTGCCAGCAGCCAATACAGGAGCACCCCCTACAATGAGCAGTTCTTC
TRBV5-1	TRBD1	TRBJ2-5	few	CASSWTGSYETQYF	TGCGCCAGCAGCTGGACAGGGTCGTACGAGACCCAGTACTTC
TRBV21-1	NA	TRBJ2-7	few	CASKGEQGGHYEQYF	TGTGCCAGCAAGGGGGAACAGGGAGGGCACTACGAGCAGTACTTC
TRBV7-2	TRBD1	TRBJ1-5	NA	CASSYPGGSNQPQHF	TGTGCCAGCAGCTATCCAGGGGGCTCCAATCAGCCCCAGCATTTT
TRBV5-1	TRBD1	TRBJ2-1	few	CASSSSGQGSNEQFF	TGCGCCAGCAGCTCCTCAGGACAGGGGTCCAATGAGCAGTTCTTC
TRBV7-7	TRBD1	TRBJ2-5	NA	CASSSRQGSETQYF	TGTGCTAGCAGCTCCAGACAGGGATCGGAGACCCAGTACTTC
TRBV5-6	NA	TRBJ1-4	few	CASSLHGSGEKLFF	TGTGCCAGCAGCTTGCACGGGAGTGGAGAAAAACTGTTTTTT
TRBV5-1	NA	TRBJ2-5	few	CASSLGLPGEETQYF	TGCGCCAGCAGCTTAGGACTCCCGGGGGAAGAGACCCAGTACTTC
TRBV11-2	TRBD1	TRBJ2-5	few	CASSLGQGVSETQYF	TGTGCCAGCAGTTTGGGACAGGGGGTATCGGAGACCCAGTACTTC
TRBV11-2	NA	TRBJ2-3	NA	CASTHNSESGQYF	TGTGCCAGCACCCACAATTCTGAGAGCGGCCAGTATTTT
TRBV6-6	TRBD1	TRBJ1-2	few	CASSYETGEFYGYTF	TGTGCCAGCAGTTACGAGACAGGGGAATTCTATGGCTACACCTTC
TRBV4-2	TRBD2	TRBJ2-3	NA	CASSQDPSGGPGDTQYF	TGTGCCAGCAGCCAAGATCCCAGCGGGGGGCCTGGGGATACGCAGTATTTT
TRBV9	TRBD2	TRBJ2-1	NA	CASSVGLAGHNEQFF	TGTGCCAGCAGCGTTGGGCTAGCGGGGCACAATGAGCAGTTCTTC
TRBV15	NA	TRBJ1-3	NA	CATSRDRAGNTIYF	TGTGCCACCAGCAGAGACAGGGCCGGAAACACCATATATTTT
TRBV6-1	NA	TRBJ1-1	NA	CASSEMRGTEAFF	TGTGCCAGCAGTGAGATGAGGGGGACTGAAGCTTTCTTT
TRBV19	TRBD1	TRBJ1-5	NA	CASSADRGNQPQHF	TGTGCCAGTAGTGCGGACAGGGGCAATCAGCCCCAGCATTTT
TRBV4-2	NA	TRBJ2-6	NA	CASSQVNLGPGANVLTF	TGTGCCAGCAGCCAAGTAAATCTGGGGCCAGGGGCCAACGTCCTGACTTTC
TRBV5-1	NA	TRBJ1-4	NA	CASRRDGGNEKLFF	TGCGCCAGCAGGAGGGACGGAGGGAATGAAAAACTGTTTTTT
TRBV28	TRBD2	TRBJ2-3	NA	CASSLSGGRTDTQYF	TGTGCCAGCAGTTTAAGCGGGGGTCGCACAGATACGCAGTATTTT
TRBV18	NA	TRBJ1-1	NA	CASSSVPNTEAFF	TGTGCCAGCTCATCGGTCCCGAACACTGAAGCTTTCTTT
TRBV5-1	TRBD1	TRBJ2-5	NA	CASLEGTGTRTQYF	TGCGCCAGCTTGGAAGGGACAGGGACGAGGACCCAGTACTTC
TRBV5-1	NA	TRBJ2-5	NA	CASSLMGAWETQYF	TGCGCCAGCAGCTTGATGGGGGCATGGGAGACCCAGTACTTC
TRBV27	NA	TRBJ1-1	few	CASSLTGNTEAFF	TGTGCCAGCAGCCTAACAGGGAACACTGAAGCTTTCTTT
TRBV19	TRBD1	TRBJ1-5	NA	CASSPGGAQPQHF	TGTGCCAGTAGTCCAGGGGGCGCACAGCCCCAGCATTTT
TRBV7-6	NA	TRBJ2-7	few	CASSPNADRREQYF	TGTGCCAGCAGCCCCAACGCGGACAGAAGGGAGCAGTACTTC
TRBV6-6	TRBD1	TRBJ2-7	NA	CASSGTGVGEQYF	TGTGCCAGCAGTGGGACAGGGGTAGGCGAGCAGTACTTC
TRBV7-6	NA	TRBJ1-6	few	CASSSQGRNSPLHF	TGTGCCAGCAGCTCTCAGGGGAGAAATTCACCCCTCCACTTT
TRBV14	NA	TRBJ2-1	few	CASSQSSTYNEQFF	TGTGCCAGCAGCCAGAGCTCAACCTACAATGAGCAGTTCTTC
TRBV2	NA	TRBJ2-7	few	CASRGVVPEQYF	TGTGCCAGCAGGGGCGTTGTCCCCGAGCAGTACTTC
TRBV7-8	NA	TRBJ2-5	NA	CASSPNPSTGETQYF	TGTGCCAGCAGCCCAAACCCGTCCACCGGAGAGACCCAGTACTTC
TRBV6-5	TRBD1	TRBJ1-2	few	CASSYSFRGRGYTF	TGTGCCAGCAGTTACTCATTCAGGGGGCGCGGCTACACCTTC
TRBV7-2	TRBD1	TRBJ2-7	few	CASSFVGGSYEQYF	TGTGCCAGCAGCTTTGTAGGGGGCTCGTACGAGCAGTACTTC
TRBV5-1	TRBD1	TRBJ2-3	NA	CASTPGTGGVDTQYF	TGCGCCAGCACCCCCGGGACAGGGGGCGTCGATACGCAGTATTTT
TRBV11-2	NA	TRBJ2-1	few	CASSLRTTRDNEQFF	TGTGCCAGCAGCTTAAGGACCACCAGGGACAATGAGCAGTTCTTC
TRBV7-2	TRBD2	TRBJ2-1	few	CASSRAGSGGGNEQFF	TGTGCCAGCTCCCGAGCCGGCAGCGGGGGAGGAAATGAGCAGTTCTTC
TRBV27	NA	TRBJ2-6	few	CASRGGSGANVLTF	TGTGCCAGCAGGGGGGGATCTGGGGCCAACGTCCTGACTTTC
TRBV7-6	NA	TRBJ2-5	NA	CASSPTQGGETQYF	TGTGCCAGCAGCCCGACCCAGGGTGGCGAGACCCAGTACTTC
TRBV7-3	NA	TRBJ1-1	few	CASASGWGTEAFF	TGTGCCAGCGCTTCAGGGTGGGGAACTGAAGCTTTCTTT
TRBV7-9	TRBD2	TRBJ2-3	NA	CASSTGTSKDTQYF	TGTGCCAGCAGCACCGGGACTAGCAAAGATACGCAGTATTTT
TRBV7-3	NA	TRBJ1-1	few	CASSPGSRATEAFF	TGTGCCAGCAGCCCAGGTAGTCGTGCCACTGAAGCTTTCTTT